This T cell receptor beta chain was recovered during a study of siplizumab effects on memory and regulatory T cells. General observations from the study: The study found naive T cells seemingly more diverse than memory cells and seemingly major alloresponse contributors. In siplizumab conditions, mappable alloreactive CD4+ clones averaged about 69% Treg-derived, against 25% to 30% in controls. Under siplizumab, alloreactive sequences traced to unstimulated CD4+ memory cells were significantly reduced.

Germline assignment: CDR1 SGHDT and CDR2 YYEEEE. CDR3 length equals 17 residues. After removal of 4 bases from V and 4 bases from J, the junction contained 12 bases not matched to a gene. The protocol was immunoSEQ multiplex PCR, while the TCRdb copy is restricted to in-frame clones and leaves out a portion. The data contain approximately 60,000 clones, roughly 85% of them seen just once; the ten biggest clones take up 0.35% to 0.5%. Points on this clone: Its antigen is unidentified.

The receptor comes from a human donor in good health. This rearrangement joins TRBV5-6 to TRBJ2-1; TRBD2 agrees at 9 bases. Sequencing used memory CD4+ T cells sorted from blood. CDR3 nucleotide sequence: TGTGCCAGCAGCCTTATTGTGGCTAGCGGGGCGTACAATGAGCAGTTCTTC. Protein product: CASSLIVASGAYNEQFF.